Presented here are 15 T cell receptor beta chains from one specimen sequenced in a study of control samples from healthy donors and cancer patients. Profiled with immunoSEQ multiplex PCR; TCRdb holds only in-frame clones, not every one. Of roughly 100,000 clones in the sample, roughly four fifths were seen once. The material sequenced was blood. The receptors here all came from a woman aged 45-60 years in good health.

This clone was counted only a few times. J is TRBJ1-2 and V is TRBV5-5, with 9 positions matching TRBD1. The CDR3 contains 18 residues. V was clipped by 4 bases and J by 0 bases; unmatched bases: 13. Germline V gene data show CDR1 as SGHKS and CDR2 as YYEKEE (reference sequence). CDR3 region: CASSQIFRDRVSNYGYTF. CDR3 sequence (DNA): TGTGCCAGCAGCCAAATATTCCGGGACAGGGTATCTAACTATGGCTACACCTTC.

The rearrangement uses TRBV11-2 and TRBJ2-7; D gene unclear. CDR1 SGHAT and CDR2 FQNNGV come from the germline V gene. V shed 1 base and J shed 2 bases, with 3 bases lying between them. The CDR3 contains 12 residues. CDR3 amino acids: CASSLVPYEQYF. CDR3 coding DNA: TGTGCCAGCAGCTTAGTTCCCTACGAGCAGTACTTC.

On this clone: The same CDR3 also results from other DNA sequences found in this sample. V is TRBV4-2 and J is TRBJ1-1; no clear D gene. Germline CDR1 reads LGHNA; CDR2 reads YNFKEQ. Trimming pared 0 bases from V and 1 base from J, leaving 9 bases between. This CDR3 is 15 amino acids long. The CDR3 spells CASSQDSRGNTEAFF. CDR3 bases: TGTGCCAGCAGCCAAGATTCGCGGGGGAACACTGAAGCTTTCTTT.

The chain employs TRBV29-1 and TRBJ1-4; possible D gene TRBD1, 5 bases. V was shortened by 5 bases and J by 10 bases, with 20 bases between the two germline ends. In germline, CDR1 is SQVTM, CDR2 ANQGSEA. This CDR3 has 14 amino acids. As DNA, the CDR3 is TGCAGCGTTCCTTCGGGGACTATGCATGGAAAACTGTTTTTT. It yields the protein CSVPSGTMHGKLFF.

The chain joins TRBV6-5 to TRBJ2-7; TRBD1 aligns across 9 bases. V lost 8 bases to trimming and J lost 3 bases; unmatched junction nucleotides: 8. The CDR3 has 14 residues. The germline CDR1 and CDR2 sequences are MNHEY and SVGAGI. The CDR3 sequence is CASVRDRVIYEQYF. The CDR3 nucleotides read TGTGCCAGCGTCCGGGACAGGGTTATCTACGAGCAGTACTTC.

The J gene is TRBJ1-2, the V gene TRBV19; 7 bases map to TRBD1. The CDR3 runs to 12 residues. Germline assignment: CDR1 LNHDA and CDR2 SQIVND (reference sequence). With 7 bases clipped from V and 8 bases from J, the junction kept 7 bases outside the gene matches. The CDR3: CASKLRGRGYTF. CDR3 nucleotide sequence: TGTGCCAGTAAACTGAGGGGGCGAGGCTACACCTTC.

This clone came up a few times. V is TRBV19 and J is TRBJ1-2; 7 nucleotides agree with TRBD1. Germline values: CDR1 LNHDA, CDR2 SQIVND (reference sequence). The CDR3 is made up of 15 amino acids. Unmatched junction bases numbered 11, after V lost 7 bases and J lost 3 bases. CDR3 sequence: CASTGTYRGDYGYTF. The CDR3 DNA reads TGTGCCAGTACCGGTACCTACAGGGGAGACTATGGCTACACCTTC.

CDR3: CASRKAGEGMAFF. The CDR3 DNA sequence: TGTGCCAGCAGGAAGGCCGGGGAGGGGATGGCTTTCTTT. This chain links TRBV12-3 or TRBV12-4 with TRBJ1-1; D might be TRBD1 (5 bases). V was shortened by 6 bases and J by 11 bases, with 19 bases between the two germline ends. The CDR3 covers 13 residues.

This clone showed up just a few times. The V gene is TRBV6-2 or TRBV6-3, the J gene TRBJ1-6, with a tentative D call TRBD1 (5 bases). From germline, CDR1 is MNHEY and CDR2 SVGEGT. Trimming pared 2 bases from V and 10 bases from J, leaving 18 bases between. This CDR3 region has 16 residues. The CDR3 coding sequence is TGTGCCAGCAGTTACGGGTTTCTCAGGGTGGAATCACCCCTCCACTTT. Translated, it gives CASSYGFLRVESPLHF.

The genes are TRBV4-2 and TRBJ1-1; a possible D gene is TRBD1 (5 bases). V lost 4 bases and J 3 bases, leaving 12 bases between the germline ends. Germline lookup yields CDR1 LGHNA and CDR2 YNFKEQ. This CDR3 spans 14 amino acids. CDR3 residues: CASSPSGADTEAFF. CDR3 coding DNA: TGTGCCAGCAGCCCCAGCGGGGCTGACACTGAAGCTTTCTTT.

A remark on this clone: The sample contains more than one DNA sequence encoding this CDR3. J is TRBJ1-1 and V is TRBV6-2 or TRBV6-3; D gene uncertain. Trimming removed 4 bases at V and 5 bases at J, with 5 bases between. CDR1 and CDR2 (germline): MNHEY, SVGEGT. The CDR3 runs 11 residues. This CDR3 is CASSLGTEAFF. In DNA, the CDR3 is TGTGCCAGCAGTTTAGGGACTGAAGCTTTCTTT.

This chain joins TRBV6-4 and TRBJ1-1, with D possibly matching TRBD1 (6 bases). The germline V gene encodes CDR1 MRHNA and CDR2 SNTAGT. The CDR3 consists of 14 residues. Trimming took 6 bases from V and 6 from J, leaving 17 bases between them. CDR3 sequence: CASRKSGEIPEAFF. For the CDR3, the DNA is TGTGCCAGCAGAAAGTCAGGGGAGATACCTGAAGCTTTCTTT.

This chain uses TRBV5-1 with TRBJ1-6, with TRBD1 as a possible D gene (6 bases). V lost 0 bases to trimming and J lost 0 bases, with 13 bases between them. The CDR3 is 18 residues long. Germline loops: CDR1 SGHRS, CDR2 YFSETQ. The CDR3 loop is CASSLVGARGSYNSPLHF. The CDR3 coding sequence is TGCGCCAGCAGCTTGGTGGGGGCAAGAGGCTCCTATAATTCACCCCTCCACTTT.

This clone was counted a single time. The V call is TRBV27, the J call TRBJ2-1; 13 nucleotides agree with TRBD2. This CDR3 is 17 amino acids long. V was clipped by 5 bases and J by 4 bases; unmatched bases: 8. In germline, CDR1 is MNHEY, CDR2 SMNVEV (reference sequence). The CDR3: CASSHGLAGAKYNEQFF. CDR3 coding DNA: TGTGCCAGCAGTCACGGACTAGCGGGAGCTAAATACAATGAGCAGTTCTTC.

The genes are TRBV4-2 and TRBJ1-2; maybe TRBD1 (5 bases). CDR3 size: 15 residues. CDR1 is LGHNA, CDR2 YNFKEQ, per germline. The ends were cut back, 1 base at V and 4 bases at J, with 13 bases in the middle. The DNA of the CDR3 is TGTGCCAGCAGCCAAGGGGCGGGGCTAAGCTATGGCTACACCTTC. Translation gives CASSQGAGLSYGYTF.